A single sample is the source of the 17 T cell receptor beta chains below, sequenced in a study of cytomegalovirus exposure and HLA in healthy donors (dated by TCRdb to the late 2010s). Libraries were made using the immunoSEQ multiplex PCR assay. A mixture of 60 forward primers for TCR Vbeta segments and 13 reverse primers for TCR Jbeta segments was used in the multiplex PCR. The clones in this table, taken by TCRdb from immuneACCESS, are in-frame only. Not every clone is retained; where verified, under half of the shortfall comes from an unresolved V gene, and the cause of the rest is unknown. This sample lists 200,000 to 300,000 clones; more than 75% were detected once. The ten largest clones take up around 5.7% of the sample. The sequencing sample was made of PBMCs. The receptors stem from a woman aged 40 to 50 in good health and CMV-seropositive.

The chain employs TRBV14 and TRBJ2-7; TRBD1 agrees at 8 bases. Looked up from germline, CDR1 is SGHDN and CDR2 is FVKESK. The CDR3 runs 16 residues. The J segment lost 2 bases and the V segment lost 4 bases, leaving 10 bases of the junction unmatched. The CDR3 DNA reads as TGTGCCAGCAGCCCTGCCCCCGGGACAGGAGCCTACGAGCAGTACTTC. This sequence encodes CASSPAPGTGAYEQYF.

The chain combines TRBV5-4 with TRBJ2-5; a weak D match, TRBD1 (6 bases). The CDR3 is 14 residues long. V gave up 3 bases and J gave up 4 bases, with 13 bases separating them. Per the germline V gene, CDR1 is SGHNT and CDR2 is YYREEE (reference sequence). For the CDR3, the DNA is TGTGCCAGCAGCTCGGACAGCCGAAGAGAGACCCAGTACTTC. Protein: CASSSDSRRETQYF. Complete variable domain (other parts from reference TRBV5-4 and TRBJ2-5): ETGVTQSPTHLIKTRGQQVTLRCSSQSGHNTVSWYQQALGQGPQFIFQYYREEENGRGNFPPRFSGLQFPNYSSELNVNALELDDSALYLCASSSDSRRETQYFGPGTRLLVL.

The CDR3 loop is CASSLGQGVFEQYF. CDR3 DNA: TGTGCCAGCAGCTTGGGACAGGGTGTTTTCGAGCAGTACTTC. The chain has TRBV5-8 and TRBJ2-7, with 7 positions matching TRBD1. The junction had 6 bases not matched to a gene; V was cut back by 0 bases and J by 6 bases. In germline, CDR1 is SGHTS, CDR2 YDEGEE. The CDR3 sequence is 14 residues long.

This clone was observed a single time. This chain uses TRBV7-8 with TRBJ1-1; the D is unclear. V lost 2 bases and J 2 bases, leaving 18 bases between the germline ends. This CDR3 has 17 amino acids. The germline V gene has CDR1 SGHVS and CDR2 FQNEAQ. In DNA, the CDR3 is TGTGCCAGCAGCTTACCCCGGGTTCCGGAGTATAACACTGAAGCTTTCTTT. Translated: CASSLPRVPEYNTEAFF.

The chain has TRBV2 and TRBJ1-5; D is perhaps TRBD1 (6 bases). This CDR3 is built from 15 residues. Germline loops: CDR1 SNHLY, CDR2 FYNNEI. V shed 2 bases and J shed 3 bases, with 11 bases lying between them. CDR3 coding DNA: TGTGCCAGCAGTGAAAGGGCAGGGGTCAATCAGCCCCAGCATTTT. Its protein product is CASSERAGVNQPQHF.

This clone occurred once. CDR3 loop: CASSPGRLAGVSYNEQFF. DNA of the CDR3: TGTGCCAGCAGCCCAGGCCGACTAGCGGGTGTCTCCTACAATGAGCAGTTCTTC. The J gene is TRBJ2-1, the V gene TRBV11-3, with TRBD2 matching 10 bases. Germline V gene sequence: CDR1 SGHNT, CDR2 YENEEA. This CDR3 is 18 amino acids long. V shed 5 bases, J shed 0 bases, and the junction held 10 bases outside the gene matches.

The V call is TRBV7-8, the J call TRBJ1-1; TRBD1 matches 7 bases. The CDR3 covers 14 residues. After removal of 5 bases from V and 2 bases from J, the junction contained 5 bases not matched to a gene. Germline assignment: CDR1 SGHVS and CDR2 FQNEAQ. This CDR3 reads CASSVGTANTEAFF. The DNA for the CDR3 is TGTGCCAGCAGCGTGGGGACAGCTAACACTGAAGCTTTCTTT.

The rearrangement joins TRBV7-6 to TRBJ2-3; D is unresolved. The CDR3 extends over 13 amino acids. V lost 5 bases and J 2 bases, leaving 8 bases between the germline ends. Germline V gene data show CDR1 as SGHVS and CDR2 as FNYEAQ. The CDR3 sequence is CASSRSFTDTQYF. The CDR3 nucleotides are TGTGCCAGCAGCCGGTCTTTCACAGATACGCAGTATTTT.

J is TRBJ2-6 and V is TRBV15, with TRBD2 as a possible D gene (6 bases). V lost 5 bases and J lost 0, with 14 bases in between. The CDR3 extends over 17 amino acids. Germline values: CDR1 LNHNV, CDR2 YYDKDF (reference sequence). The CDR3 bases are TGTGCCACCAGCGGTCTTCGGGACTTCTCTGGGGCCAACGTCCTGACTTTC. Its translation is CATSGLRDFSGANVLTF.

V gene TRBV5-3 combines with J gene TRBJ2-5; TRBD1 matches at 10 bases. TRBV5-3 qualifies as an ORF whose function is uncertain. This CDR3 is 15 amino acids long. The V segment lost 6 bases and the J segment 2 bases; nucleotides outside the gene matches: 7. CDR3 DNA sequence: TGTGCCAGAACCGCACCGGGACAGGGGCAAGAGACCCAGTACTTC. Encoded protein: CARTAPGQGQETQYF.

This CDR3 is CASRYLGGLAQHF. The CDR3 DNA is TGTGCCAGTAGATACCTGGGTGGCCTAGCCCAGCATTTT. The chain has TRBV19 and TRBJ1-5; D is ambiguous. Trimming pared 6 bases from V and 11 bases from J, leaving 17 bases between. Germline V gene lookup returns CDR1 LNHDA and CDR2 SQIVND (reference sequence). The CDR3 runs to 13 residues.

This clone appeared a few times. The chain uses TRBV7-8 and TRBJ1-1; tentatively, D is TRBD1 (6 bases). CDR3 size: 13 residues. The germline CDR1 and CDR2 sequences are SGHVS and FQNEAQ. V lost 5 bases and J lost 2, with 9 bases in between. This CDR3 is CASSRTENTEAFF. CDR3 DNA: TGTGCCAGCAGCCGGACAGAAAACACTGAAGCTTTCTTT.

The CDR3 reads CASSLTGGTEAFF. CDR3 sequence (DNA): TGTGCCAGCAGCCTAACAGGCGGTACTGAAGCTTTCTTT. The V and J genes are TRBV7-9 and TRBJ1-1; possible D gene TRBD1, 5 bases. The CDR3 is 13 amino acids. V was clipped by 5 bases and J by 5 bases, with 12 bases between them. Germline values: CDR1 SEHNR, CDR2 FQNEAQ (reference sequence).

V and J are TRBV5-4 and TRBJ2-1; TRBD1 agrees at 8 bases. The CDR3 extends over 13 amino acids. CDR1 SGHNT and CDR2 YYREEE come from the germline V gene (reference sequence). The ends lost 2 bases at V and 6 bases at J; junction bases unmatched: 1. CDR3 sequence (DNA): TGTGCCAGCAGCTTTCAGGGGGCCAATGAGCAGTTCTTC. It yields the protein CASSFQGANEQFF.

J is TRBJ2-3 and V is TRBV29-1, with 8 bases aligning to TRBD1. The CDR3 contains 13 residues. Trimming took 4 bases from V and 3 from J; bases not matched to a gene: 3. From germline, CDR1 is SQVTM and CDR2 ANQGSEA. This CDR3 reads CSVGNRGTDTQYF. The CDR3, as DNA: TGCAGCGTTGGGAACAGGGGGACAGATACGCAGTATTTT.

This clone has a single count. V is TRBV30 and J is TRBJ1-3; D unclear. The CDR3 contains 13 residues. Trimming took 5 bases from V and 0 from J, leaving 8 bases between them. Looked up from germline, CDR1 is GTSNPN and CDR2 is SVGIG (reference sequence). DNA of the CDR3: TGTGCCTGGGAGACACTCTCTGGAAACACCATATATTTT. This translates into CAWETLSGNTIYF.

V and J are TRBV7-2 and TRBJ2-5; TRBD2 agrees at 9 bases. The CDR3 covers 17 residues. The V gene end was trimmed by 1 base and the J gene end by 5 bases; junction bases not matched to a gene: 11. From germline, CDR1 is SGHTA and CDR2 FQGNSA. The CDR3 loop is CASSLDGRGGRGETQYF. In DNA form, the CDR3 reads TGTGCCAGCAGCTTAGATGGGCGGGGGGGCCGAGGGGAGACCCAGTACTTC.